This T cell receptor beta chain was retrieved from a study of a mutant IDH1 vaccine in newly diagnosed glioma. Study-wide background: Vaccinations, eight in total, occurred in weeks 1, 3, 5, 7, 11, 15, 19, 23. Patients were started on vaccination 4-6 weeks after radiotherapy alone, or with temozolomide cycles.

In the case of this clone: Its target is unknown.

Study-wide findings and caveats: Seemingly, pseudoprogression had no relation to changes in the top peripheral T cell clonotypes.

Trimming removed 6 bases from V and 4 bases from J; junction bases left unmatched: 7. The CDR3 has 14 amino acids. The germline CDR1 and CDR2 sequences are MGHDK and SYGVNS. As to time point: week 23, last vaccination. One vaccine dose held 300 ug of mutant IDH1 20-mer peptide and came with topical imiquimod. Method: immunoSEQ multiplex PCR; TCRdb's copy keeps in-frame clones and lacks some. The sample shows about 40,000 clones, around 74% of them seen only once. This specimen consisted of PBMCs, obtained from a glioma patient whose treatment included an IDH1 peptide vaccine. The chain has TRBV25-1 and TRBJ1-2; 8 nucleotides match TRBD1. The TCR was taken from a man aged 50-59 years with glioma. This CDR3 is CASSLTGDGYGYTF. The CDR3 DNA is TGTGCCAGCAGCTTGACAGGGGACGGCTATGGCTACACCTTC.